The 28 T cell receptor beta chains below all came from one sample that was sequenced in a study of blood T cell repertoires in COVID-19. Data came from immunoSEQ multiplex PCR; TCRdb stores just in-frame clones and leaves some out. The sample records under 300,000 clones, approximately 85% being singletons. Source material: peripheral blood. The receptors here all came from a woman in her 70s with acute or convalescent COVID-19.

The chain carries TRBV6-5 and TRBJ1-1, with TRBD1 identical over 8 bases. The trim removed 6 bases at V and 6 bases at J, leaving 9 bases unmatched. The germline gives CDR1 MNHEY, CDR2 SVGAGI. The CDR3 has 14 amino acids. Here the CDR3 DNA reads TGTGCCAGCAGCCCCCGAGCAGGGGGCTCTGAAGCTTTCTTT. It encodes CASSPRAGGSEAFF.

In this sample, this clone turned up once. J is TRBJ2-7 and V is TRBV12-3 or TRBV12-4, with D possibly being TRBD1 (6 bases). V gave up 6 bases and J gave up 0 bases, with 9 bases separating them. The CDR3 has 13 residues. The CDR3 DNA sequence: TGTGCCAGCAGATCGACAGGCTCCTACGAGCAGTACTTC. Translation gives CASRSTGSYEQYF.

The gene calls are TRBV7-9 and TRBJ2-7, with D hard to call. This CDR3 contains 12 residues. The V and J ends lost 3 bases and 5 bases respectively, with 8 bases between them. The V gene's germline CDR1 is SEHNR and CDR2 FQNEAQ (reference sequence). The CDR3 reads CASSFSNNEQYF. The DNA for the CDR3 is TGTGCCAGCAGCTTTTCAAACAACGAGCAGTACTTC.

The chain has TRBV6-5 and TRBJ1-1; D is perhaps TRBD1 (5 bases). V shed 2 bases and J shed 3 bases, with 16 bases lying between them. This CDR3 is built from 16 residues. The germline V gene has CDR1 MNHEY and CDR2 SVGAGI. The CDR3 bases are TGTGCCAGCAGTTACCGAAGGGGAGGTCGTCACACTGAAGCTTTCTTT. Translating it yields CASSYRRGGRHTEAFF.

The V and J genes are TRBV18 and TRBJ2-1, with D possibly matching TRBD2 (6 bases). Germline V CDR1 and CDR2: KGHSH, LQKENI. Between the trimmed V and J ends, which lost 3 bases and 6 bases, there was a span of 12 bases. The length of the CDR3 is 14 residues. In nucleotides, the CDR3 is TGTGCCAGCTCACCCCAGGGACTGGGCAATGAGCAGTTCTTC. Protein product: CASSPQGLGNEQFF.

The V and J genes are TRBV11-3 and TRBJ1-2, with 7 bases identical to TRBD1. V shed 5 bases and J 8 bases; nucleotides not matched to a gene: 8. The CDR3 is made up of 13 amino acids. Germline CDR1 reads SGHNT; CDR2 reads YENEEA. The DNA of the CDR3 is TGTGCCAGCAGCATGAGACAGGGTCAGGGCTACACCTTC. It encodes CASSMRQGQGYTF.

This sequence joins TRBV2 and TRBJ2-1; TRBD1 is a possible D gene (7 bases). CDR1 is SNHLY, CDR2 FYNNEI, per germline. The CDR3 loop spans 18 amino acids. The V gene lost 0 bases and the J gene lost 4 bases, with 19 bases spanning the gap. In DNA form, the CDR3 reads TGTGCCAGCAGTGAAGCCGGGAGCGGAGGGGGCTATTACAATGAGCAGTTCTTC. Translated: CASSEAGSGGGYYNEQFF.

The chain combines TRBV19 with TRBJ1-5; D not certain. The germline V and J ends were trimmed by 5 bases and 8 bases, with 10 bases remaining between them. Germline values: CDR1 LNHDA, CDR2 SQIVND (reference sequence). This CDR3 has 12 residues. The CDR3 protein is CASSGSLEPQHF. CDR3 bases: TGTGCCAGTAGTGGGAGCCTGGAGCCCCAGCATTTT.

The J gene is TRBJ2-1, the V gene TRBV5-5, with 10 nucleotides matching TRBD2. Germline CDR1 is SGHKS and CDR2 is YYEKEE (reference sequence). CDR3 length equals 15 residues. V lost 4 bases, J lost 10 bases, and 11 bases stayed unmatched. CDR3: CASSPGRGSGGEQFF. CDR3 DNA: TGTGCCAGCAGCCCGGGGCGTGGTAGCGGGGGGGAGCAGTTCTTC.

The chain carries TRBV19 and TRBJ1-2; 12 bases are a match to TRBD1. The CDR3 spans 17 residues. The germline gives CDR1 LNHDA, CDR2 SQIVND (reference sequence). V was clipped by 3 bases and J by 7 bases; unmatched bases: 12. CDR3 in amino acids: CASSMGTGGLAFGGYTF. DNA for the CDR3: TGTGCCAGTAGTATGGGGACAGGGGGCCTCGCGTTCGGTGGCTACACCTTC. Supplemented by reference TRBV19 and TRBJ1-2, the full variable domain reads DGGITQSPKYLFRKEGQNVTLSCEQNLNHDAMYWYRQDPGQGLRLIYYSQIVNDFQKGDIAEGYSVSREKKESFPLTVTSAQKNPTAFYLCASSMGTGGLAFGGYTFGSGTRLTVV.

This clone was seen only once. V gene TRBV12-3 or TRBV12-4 combines with J gene TRBJ1-1; maybe TRBD1 (6 bases). The length of the CDR3 is 12 residues. V was cut by 3 bases and J by 8 bases, with 10 bases left in between. CDR3 sequence: CASSLSQGEAFF. CDR3 DNA sequence: TGTGCCAGCAGTTTGTCCCAGGGGGAAGCTTTCTTT.

This clone was seen just once. The chain uses TRBV12-3 or TRBV12-4 and TRBJ1-5; D is possibly TRBD1 (6 bases). V was shortened by 3 bases and J by 7 bases, with 10 bases between the two germline ends. The length of the CDR3 is 13 residues. CDR3 nucleotides: TGTGCCAGCAGTTTCAGGGGTAGCCAGCCCCAGCATTTT. This sequence encodes CASSFRGSQPQHF.

This chain uses TRBV10-2 with TRBJ1-1, with D maybe TRBD1 (6 bases). The CDR3 consists of 16 residues. The V gene lost 4 bases and the J gene lost 0 bases, with 15 bases spanning the gap. The germline gives CDR1 WSHSY, CDR2 SAAADI. This CDR3 reads CASSGPLRGMNTEAFF. The CDR3 region has the DNA TGCGCCAGCAGTGGTCCCCTCAGGGGTATGAACACTGAAGCTTTCTTT.

The chain uses TRBV11-2 and TRBJ1-2, with D possibly TRBD1 on 5 matching bases. This CDR3 is built from 11 residues. Germline CDR1 is SGHAT and CDR2 is FQNNGV. The V end lost 2 bases, the J end lost 7 bases, and 5 bases lay between the germline ends. The DNA for the CDR3 is TGTGCCAGCAGCTTACAGGGTGGCTACACCTTC. This translates into CASSLQGGYTF.

J is TRBJ2-3 and V is TRBV5-4; D is perhaps TRBD1 (5 bases). The CDR3 loop spans 15 amino acids. V lost 0 bases and J lost 4, with 12 bases in between. Germline CDR1 and CDR2: SGHNT and YYREEE (reference sequence). The CDR3 DNA follows: TGTGCCAGCAGCTTGGTCGGCAGGGAATCAGATACGCAGTATTTT. Translated, it gives CASSLVGRESDTQYF.

CDR3 sequence: CASSYFQETQYF. The CDR3 bases are TGTGCCAGCAGTTACTTCCAGGAGACCCAGTACTTC. The J gene is TRBJ2-5, the V gene TRBV6-5, with D unclear. Germline lookup yields CDR1 MNHEY and CDR2 SVGAGI. The CDR3 has 12 residues. Between the trimmed V and J ends, which lost 1 base and 5 bases, there was a span of 5 bases.

This chain uses TRBV7-8 with TRBJ2-5; maybe TRBD2 (6 bases). The germline gives CDR1 SGHVS, CDR2 FQNEAQ. This CDR3 has 15 residues. Trimming pared 9 bases from V and 4 bases from J, leaving 21 bases between. DNA for the CDR3: TGTGCCAGTCAATGGGACTGGCAATTGGGAGAGACCCAGTACTTC. Translation gives CASQWDWQLGETQYF.

The CDR3 loop is CASSRDPGEQFF. The CDR3 coding sequence is TGTGCCAGCAGTCGCGACCCCGGGGAGCAGTTCTTC. The genes are TRBV12-3 or TRBV12-4 and TRBJ2-1; D remains unclear. The CDR3 length is 12 residues. The V and J ends lost 5 bases and 10 bases respectively, with 12 bases between them.

V and J are TRBV9 and TRBJ1-2, with TRBD1 identical over 10 bases. The CDR3 covers 13 residues. Germline values: CDR1 SGDLS, CDR2 YYNGEE. The ends lost 4 bases at V and 8 bases at J; junction bases unmatched: 5. In DNA, the CDR3 is TGTGCCAGCAGCTCGACAGGGGGCTACGGCTACACCTTC. Its translation: CASSSTGGYGYTF.

This chain joins TRBV6-6 and TRBJ2-1; no firm D call. Trimming cost V 0 bases and J 4 bases, with 4 bases left between them. Per germline, CDR1 MNHNY and CDR2 SVGAGI (reference sequence). The CDR3 covers 13 residues. The CDR3 sequence is CASSYSRYNEQFF. The CDR3 DNA reads as TGTGCCAGCAGTTACTCCCGGTACAATGAGCAGTTCTTC.

The genes are TRBV5-1 and TRBJ1-2; 10 positions match TRBD1. The trim removed 4 bases at V and 7 bases at J, leaving 4 bases unmatched. This CDR3 contains 13 residues. In germline, CDR1 is SGHRS, CDR2 YFSETQ. The CDR3 region is CASSPDRGLGYTF. CDR3 nucleotide sequence: TGCGCCAGCAGCCCCGACAGGGGGCTTGGCTACACCTTC.

CDR3 nucleotides: TGTGCCAGCAGCTGGAGGGACTCTGGAAACACCATATATTTT. Translating gives CASSWRDSGNTIYF. The chain recombines TRBV5-8 with TRBJ1-3, with D hard to call. Germline-derived CDR1 and CDR2 are SGHTS and YDEGEE. CDR3 length: 14 amino acids. Trimming shortened V by 3 bases and J by 0 bases, and 7 bases separated the two germline ends. The full variable domain, with the rest looked up from reference TRBV5-8 and TRBJ1-3, is EAGVTQSPTHLIKTRGQQATLRCSPISGHTSVYWYQQALGLGLQFLLWYDEGEERNRGNFPPRFSGRQFPNYSSELNVNALELEDSALYLCASSWRDSGNTIYFGEGSWLTVV.

The genes are TRBV6-6 and TRBJ1-2; no definite D call. The CDR3 length is 13 residues. V was pared by 6 bases and J by 6 bases, with 14 bases between. The germline gives CDR1 MNHNY, CDR2 SVGAGI (reference sequence). In DNA, the CDR3 is TGTGCCAGCAGACCCCTAGCCGGGCATGGCTACACCTTC. It encodes CASRPLAGHGYTF.

This clone has a single count. The V and J genes are TRBV5-8 and TRBJ1-1; the D is unclear. The CDR3 consists of 13 residues. Trimming left V 4 bases short and J 11 bases short, with 18 bases between. Germline values: CDR1 SGHTS, CDR2 YDEGEE. The CDR3 sequence: CASSGGRHGYAFF. As DNA, the CDR3 is TGTGCCAGCAGCGGTGGGAGACACGGGTACGCTTTCTTT. Together with reference TRBV5-8 and TRBJ1-1, the CDR3 gives the full variable domain: EAGVTQSPTHLIKTRGQQATLRCSPISGHTSVYWYQQALGLGLQFLLWYDEGEERNRGNFPPRFSGRQFPNYSSELNVNALELEDSALYLCASSGGRHGYAFFGQGTRLTVV.

The V and J genes are TRBV7-9 and TRBJ1-1, with TRBD1 matching 8 bases. Trimming at V came to 5 bases and at J to 4 bases, leaving 6 bases not matched to a gene. Germline lookup yields CDR1 SEHNR and CDR2 FQNEAQ (reference sequence). This CDR3 region has 14 residues. CDR3 sequence (DNA): TGTGCCAGCAGCCCTACGACAGGGGTCACTGAAGCTTTCTTT. Translated, it gives CASSPTTGVTEAFF.

Only one count was recorded for this clone. This rearrangement joins TRBV7-9 to TRBJ2-5; D possibly corresponds to TRBD1 (5 bases). Germline values: CDR1 SEHNR, CDR2 FQNEAQ (reference sequence). V gave up 2 bases and J gave up 7 bases, with 20 bases separating them. The length of the CDR3 is 16 residues. The CDR3 sequence: CASSLSGVEGAWTQYF. In DNA, the CDR3 is TGTGCCAGCAGCTTATCTGGGGTCGAAGGGGCCTGGACCCAGTACTTC.

Of note for this clone: This sample includes further DNA sequences coding for the same CDR3. This chain links TRBV28 with TRBJ2-6; D is unresolved. Per germline, CDR1 MDHEN and CDR2 SYDVKM. The CDR3 sequence is 14 residues long. Trimming left V 7 bases short and J 0 bases short, with 7 bases between. Here the CDR3 DNA reads TGTGCCAGCATGAGGAGCTCTGGGGCCAACGTCCTGACTTTC. The encoded protein is CASMRSSGANVLTF.

This chain uses TRBV3-1 (or the pseudogene TRBV3-2) with TRBJ1-3; D gene uncertain. V lost 2 bases to trimming and J lost 2 bases, with 4 bases between them. The CDR3 sequence is 13 residues long. CDR1 LGHDT and CDR2 YNNKEL come from the germline V gene (reference sequence). The CDR3 DNA reads TGTGCCAGCAGCCAACCTGCTGGAAACACCATATATTTT. As protein: CASSQPAGNTIYF.